The present T cell receptor (beta chain) was sequenced within a study of cytomegalovirus exposure and HLA in healthy donors. Study context: Earlier, approximately 190 million T cells were analyzed, and approximately 110 million unique TCR beta sequences were found among them. Whole-study findings and limits: Most observed TCR sequences were rare, whereas some public TCRs were detected in many donors. V- and J-gene trimming of TCR beta was linked (in a later analysis) to a missense DCLRE1C variant. In a later analysis, the majority of CMV-associated beta chains seemingly showed HLA restriction.

As regards this clone: Its target is not known.

Vbeta (60) and Jbeta (13) primers were used in the PCR. The method was immunoSEQ multiplex PCR; TCRdb's version includes in-frame clones alone and lacks a portion of them. The sample comprises about 120,000 clones, around three fifths of which are singletons, and more than 6.5% rests with the top ten. Germline CDR1 is SGHAT and CDR2 is FQNNGV. The V end lost 2 bases, the J end lost 3 bases, and 11 bases lay between the germline ends. This CDR3 has 14 amino acids. The sequence derives from a woman in her thirties or forties in good health and CMV-seropositive. Sequenced material: PBMCs. The rearrangement links TRBV11-2 to TRBJ2-7; no clear D gene. As DNA, the CDR3 is TGTGCCAGCAGCTTACTTAGCCAAATCTACGAGCAGTACTTC. Translated, it gives CASSLLSQIYEQYF.